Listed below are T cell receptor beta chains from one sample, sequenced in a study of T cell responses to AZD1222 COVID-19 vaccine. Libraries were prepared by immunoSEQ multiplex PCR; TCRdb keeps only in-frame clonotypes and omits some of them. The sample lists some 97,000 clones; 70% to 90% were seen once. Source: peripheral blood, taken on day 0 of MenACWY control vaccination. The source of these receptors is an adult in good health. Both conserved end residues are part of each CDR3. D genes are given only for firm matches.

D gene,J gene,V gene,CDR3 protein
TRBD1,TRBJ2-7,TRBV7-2,CASSSDRGGYEQYF
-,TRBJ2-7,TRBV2,CASTNAPGTSYEQYF
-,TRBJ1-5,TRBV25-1,CASSESEGQGNQPQHF
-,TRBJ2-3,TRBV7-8,CASSLVRHNANTQYF
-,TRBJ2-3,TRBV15,CATSRGGGTDTQYF
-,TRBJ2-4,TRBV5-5,CASSLDLAKNIQYF
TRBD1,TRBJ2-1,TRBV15,CATSRDRTGTPNEQFF
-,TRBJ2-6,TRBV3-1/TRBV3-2,CASSPRASGANVLTF
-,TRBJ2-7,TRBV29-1,CSVADWDEQYF
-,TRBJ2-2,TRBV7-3,CASSLSQGTGELFF
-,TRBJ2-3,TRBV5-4,CASTAPFTDTQYF
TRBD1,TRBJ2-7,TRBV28,CASSRPGTGAYEQYF
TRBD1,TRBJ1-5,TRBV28,CASTQGAHWNNQPQHF
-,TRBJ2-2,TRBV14,CASSQTRGPTGELFF
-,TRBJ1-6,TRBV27,CASSIPGTSNSPLHF
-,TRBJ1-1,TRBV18,CASSPLEFGTEAFF
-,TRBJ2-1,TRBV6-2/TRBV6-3,CASSPVWDGNVGEQFF
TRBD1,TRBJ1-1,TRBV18,CASSQSTGLNTEAFF